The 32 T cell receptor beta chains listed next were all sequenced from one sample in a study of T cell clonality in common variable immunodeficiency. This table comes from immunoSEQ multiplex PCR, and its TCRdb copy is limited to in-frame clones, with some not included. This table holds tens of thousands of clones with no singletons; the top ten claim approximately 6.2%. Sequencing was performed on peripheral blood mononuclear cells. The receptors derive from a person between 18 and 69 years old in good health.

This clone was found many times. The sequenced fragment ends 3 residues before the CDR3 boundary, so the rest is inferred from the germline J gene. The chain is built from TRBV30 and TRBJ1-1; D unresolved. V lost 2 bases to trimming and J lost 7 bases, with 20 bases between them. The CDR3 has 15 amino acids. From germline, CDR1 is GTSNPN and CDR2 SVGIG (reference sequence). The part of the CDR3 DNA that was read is TGTGCCTGGAGTCTGTATTTCGGTAGGGTTGATGAA. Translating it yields CAWSLYFGRVDE. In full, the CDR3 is CAWSLYFGRVDEAFF. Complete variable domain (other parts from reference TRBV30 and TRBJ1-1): SQTIHQWPATLVQPVGSPLSLECTVEGTSNPNLYWYRQAAGRGLQLLFYSVGIGQISSEVPQNLSASRPQDRQFILSSKKLLLSDSGFYLCAWSLYFGRVDEAFFGQGTRLTVV.

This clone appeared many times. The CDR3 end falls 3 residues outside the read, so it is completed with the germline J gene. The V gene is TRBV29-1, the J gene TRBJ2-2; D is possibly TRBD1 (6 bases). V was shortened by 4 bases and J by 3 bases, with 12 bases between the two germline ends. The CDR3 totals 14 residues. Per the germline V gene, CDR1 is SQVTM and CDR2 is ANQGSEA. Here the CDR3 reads CSVAKPGDTGELFF. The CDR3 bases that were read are TGCAGCGTTGCAAAGCCAGGGGACACCGGGGAG.

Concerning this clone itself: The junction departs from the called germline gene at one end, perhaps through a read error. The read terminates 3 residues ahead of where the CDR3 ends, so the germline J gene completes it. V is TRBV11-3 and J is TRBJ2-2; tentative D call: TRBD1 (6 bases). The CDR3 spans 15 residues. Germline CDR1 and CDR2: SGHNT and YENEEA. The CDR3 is CVSSPAGEKSGELFF. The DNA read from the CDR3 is TGTGTCAGCAGCCCCGCAGGGGAGAAGAGCGGGGAG.

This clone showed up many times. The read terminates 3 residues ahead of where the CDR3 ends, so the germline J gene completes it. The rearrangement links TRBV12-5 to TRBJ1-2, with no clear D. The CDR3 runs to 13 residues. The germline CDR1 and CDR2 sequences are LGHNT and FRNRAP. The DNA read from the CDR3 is TGTGCTAGTGGTTTGTTCGGGTTGAACGGC. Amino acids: CASGLFGLNG. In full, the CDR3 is CASGLFGLNGYTF.

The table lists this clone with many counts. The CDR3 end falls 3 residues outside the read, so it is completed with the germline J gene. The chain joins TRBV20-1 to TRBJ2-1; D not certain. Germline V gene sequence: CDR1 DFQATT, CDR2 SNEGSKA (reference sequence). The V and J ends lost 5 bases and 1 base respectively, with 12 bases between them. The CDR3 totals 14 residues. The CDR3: CSAEPQESYNEQFF. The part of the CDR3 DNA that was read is TGCAGTGCTGAACCCCAGGAATCCTACAATGAG.

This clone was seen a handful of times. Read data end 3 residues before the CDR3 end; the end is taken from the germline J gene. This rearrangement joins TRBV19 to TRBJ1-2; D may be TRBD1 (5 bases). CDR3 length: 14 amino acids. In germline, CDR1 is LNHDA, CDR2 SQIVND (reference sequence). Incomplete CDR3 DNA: TGTGCCAGTAGTAAGCGGGGGAACTACAATGAC. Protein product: CASSKRGNYND. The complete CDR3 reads CASSKRGNYNDYTF.

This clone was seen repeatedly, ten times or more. Incomplete CDR3 DNA: TGTGCCAGCAGCTTATCTCCCTTAAACACCGGGGAG. Its translation: CASSLSPLNTGE. The full CDR3 sequence reads CASSLSPLNTGELFF. The chain is built from TRBV5-4 and TRBJ2-2; no reliable D call. The read stops 3 residues short of the end of the CDR3; the missing end is completed from the germline J gene. The CDR3 runs 15 residues. Trimming shortened V by 2 bases and J by 2 bases, and 10 bases separated the two germline ends. Per the germline V gene, CDR1 is SGHNT and CDR2 is YYREEE (reference sequence). The complete variable domain, with remaining parts taken from reference TRBV5-4 and TRBJ2-2, reads ETGVTQSPTHLIKTRGQQVTLRCSSQSGHNTVSWYQQALGQGPQFIFQYYREEENGRGNFPPRFSGLQFPNYSSELNVNALELDDSALYLCASSLSPLNTGELFFGEGSRLTVL.

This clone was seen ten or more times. The part of the CDR3 DNA that was read is TGTGCCAGCAGCGGGCCTAGCGGAAGCACAGATACG. Translated, it gives CASSGPSGSTDT. The full-length CDR3 reads as CASSGPSGSTDTQYF. The V call is TRBV2, the J call TRBJ2-3; 7 bases agree with TRBD2. The CDR3 is cut off 3 residues early in the read; its end comes from the germline J gene. V was clipped by 6 bases and J by 0 bases; unmatched bases: 6. Germline V gene data show CDR1 as SNHLY and CDR2 as FYNNEI. The CDR3 extends over 15 amino acids.

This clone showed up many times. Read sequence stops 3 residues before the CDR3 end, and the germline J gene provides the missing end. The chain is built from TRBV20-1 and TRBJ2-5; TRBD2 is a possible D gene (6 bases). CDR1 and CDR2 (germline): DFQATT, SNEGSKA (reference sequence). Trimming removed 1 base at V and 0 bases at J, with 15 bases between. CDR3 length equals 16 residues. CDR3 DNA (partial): TGCAGTGCTAGAGGTATAGCGGTGAACTACCAAGAGACC. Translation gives CSARGIAVNYQET. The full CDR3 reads CSARGIAVNYQETQYF.

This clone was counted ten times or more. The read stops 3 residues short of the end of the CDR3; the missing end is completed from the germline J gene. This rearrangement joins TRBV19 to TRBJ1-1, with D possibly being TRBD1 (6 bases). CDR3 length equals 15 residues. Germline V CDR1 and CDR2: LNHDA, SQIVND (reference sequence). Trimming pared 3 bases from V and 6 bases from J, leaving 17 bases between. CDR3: CASSMPTGWAAEAFF. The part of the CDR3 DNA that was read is TGTGCCAGTAGTATGCCTACAGGGTGGGCGGCTGAA.

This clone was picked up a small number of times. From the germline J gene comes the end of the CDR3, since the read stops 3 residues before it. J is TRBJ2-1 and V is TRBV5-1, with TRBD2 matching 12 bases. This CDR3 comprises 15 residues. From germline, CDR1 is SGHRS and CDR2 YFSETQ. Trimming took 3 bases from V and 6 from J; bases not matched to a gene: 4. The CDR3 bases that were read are TGCGCCAGCAGCTATCTAGCGGGGGGGGGCAATGAG. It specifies CASSYLAGGGNE. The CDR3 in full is CASSYLAGGGNEQFF.

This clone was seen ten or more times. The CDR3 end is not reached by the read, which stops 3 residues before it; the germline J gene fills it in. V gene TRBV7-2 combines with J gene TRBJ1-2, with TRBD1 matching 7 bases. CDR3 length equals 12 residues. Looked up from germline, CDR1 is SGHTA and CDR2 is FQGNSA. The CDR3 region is CASSPTGYGYTF. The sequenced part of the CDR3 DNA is TGTGCCAGCAGTCCGACAGGGTACGGC.

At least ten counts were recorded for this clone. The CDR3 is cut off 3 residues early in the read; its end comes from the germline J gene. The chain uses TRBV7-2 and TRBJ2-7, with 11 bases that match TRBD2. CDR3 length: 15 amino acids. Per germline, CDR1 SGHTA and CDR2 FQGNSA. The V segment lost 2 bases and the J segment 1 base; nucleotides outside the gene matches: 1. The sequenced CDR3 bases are TGTGCCAGCAGCTTAACTAGCGGGGGATCCTACGAG. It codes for CASSLTSGGSYE. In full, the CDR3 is CASSLTSGGSYEQYF.

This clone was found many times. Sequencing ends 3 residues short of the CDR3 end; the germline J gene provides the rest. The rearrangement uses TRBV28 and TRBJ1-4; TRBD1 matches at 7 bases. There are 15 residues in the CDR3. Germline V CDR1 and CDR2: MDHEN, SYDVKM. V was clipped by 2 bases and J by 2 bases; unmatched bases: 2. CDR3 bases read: TGTGCCAGCAGTTTACCAGGGGGTACTAATGAAAAA. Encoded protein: CASSLPGGTNEK. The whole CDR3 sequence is CASSLPGGTNEKLFF.

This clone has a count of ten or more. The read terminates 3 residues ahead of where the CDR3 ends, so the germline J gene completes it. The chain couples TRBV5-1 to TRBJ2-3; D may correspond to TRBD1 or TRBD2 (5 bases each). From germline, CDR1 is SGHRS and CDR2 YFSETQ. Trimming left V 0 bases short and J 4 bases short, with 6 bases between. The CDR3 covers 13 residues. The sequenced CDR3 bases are TGCGCCAGCAGCTTGGGAGGGGCAGATACG. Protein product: CASSLGGADT. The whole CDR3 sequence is CASSLGGADTQYF.

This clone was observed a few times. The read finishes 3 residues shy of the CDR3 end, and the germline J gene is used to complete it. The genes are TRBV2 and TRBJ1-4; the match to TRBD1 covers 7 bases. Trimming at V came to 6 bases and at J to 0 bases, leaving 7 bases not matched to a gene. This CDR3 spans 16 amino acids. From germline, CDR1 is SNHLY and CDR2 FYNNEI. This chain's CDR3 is CASSPGQNPTNEKLFF. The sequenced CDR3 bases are TGTGCCAGCAGCCCGGGACAGAACCCAACTAATGAAAAA.

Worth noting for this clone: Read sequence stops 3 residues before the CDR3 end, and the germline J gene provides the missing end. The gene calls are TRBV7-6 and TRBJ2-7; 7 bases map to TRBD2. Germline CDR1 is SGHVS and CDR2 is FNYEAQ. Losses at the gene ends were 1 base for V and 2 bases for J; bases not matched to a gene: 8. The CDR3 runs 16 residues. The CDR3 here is CASSLVVGGTAYEQYF. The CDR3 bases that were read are TGTGCCAGCAGCTTAGTTGTCGGGGGGACGGCCTACGAG. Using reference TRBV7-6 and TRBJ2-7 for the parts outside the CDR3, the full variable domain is GAGVSQSPRYKVTKRGQDVALRCDPISGHVSLYWYRQALGQGPEFLTYFNYEAQQDKSGLPNDRFSAERPEGSISTLTIQRTEQRDSAMYRCASSLVVGGTAYEQYFGPGTRLTVT.

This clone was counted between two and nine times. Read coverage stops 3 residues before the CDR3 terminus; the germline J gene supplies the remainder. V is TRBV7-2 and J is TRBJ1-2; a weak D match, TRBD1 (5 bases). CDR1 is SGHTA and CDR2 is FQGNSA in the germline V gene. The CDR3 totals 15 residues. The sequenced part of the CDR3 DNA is TGTGCCAGCAGTCTTCTAGCGGGACGCACAGATACC. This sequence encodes CASSLLAGRTDT. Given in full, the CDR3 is CASSLLAGRTDTYTF.

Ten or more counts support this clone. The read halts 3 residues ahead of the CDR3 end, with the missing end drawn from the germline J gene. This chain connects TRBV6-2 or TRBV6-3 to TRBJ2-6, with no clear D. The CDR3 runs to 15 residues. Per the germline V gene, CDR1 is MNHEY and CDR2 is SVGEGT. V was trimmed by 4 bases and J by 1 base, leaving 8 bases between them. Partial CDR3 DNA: TGTGCCAGCAGTTCCTCCCCGTCTGGGGCCAACGTC. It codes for CASSSSPSGANV. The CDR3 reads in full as CASSSSPSGANVLTF.

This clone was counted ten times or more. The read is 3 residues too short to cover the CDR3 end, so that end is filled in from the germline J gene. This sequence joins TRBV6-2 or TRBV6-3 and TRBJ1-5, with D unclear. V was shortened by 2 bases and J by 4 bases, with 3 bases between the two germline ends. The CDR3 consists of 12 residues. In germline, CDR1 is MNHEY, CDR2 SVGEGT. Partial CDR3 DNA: TGTGCCAGCAGTTACACTAATCAGCCC. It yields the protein CASSYTNQP. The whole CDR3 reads CASSYTNQPQHF.

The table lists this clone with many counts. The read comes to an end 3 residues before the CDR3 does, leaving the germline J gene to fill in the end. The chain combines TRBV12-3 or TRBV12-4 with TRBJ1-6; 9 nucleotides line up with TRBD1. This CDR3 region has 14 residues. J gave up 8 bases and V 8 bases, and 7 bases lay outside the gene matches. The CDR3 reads CASGNRGQDSPLHF. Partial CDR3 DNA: TGTGCCAGCGGGAACAGGGGGCAGGATTCACCC.

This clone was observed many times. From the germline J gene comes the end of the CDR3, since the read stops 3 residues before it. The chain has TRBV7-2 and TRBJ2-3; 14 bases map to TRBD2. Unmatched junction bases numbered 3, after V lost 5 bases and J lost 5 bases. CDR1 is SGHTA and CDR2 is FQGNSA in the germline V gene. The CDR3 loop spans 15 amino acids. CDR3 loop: CASSLTSGGGDTQYF. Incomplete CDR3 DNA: TGTGCCAGCAGCCTGACTAGCGGGGGGGGAGATACG.

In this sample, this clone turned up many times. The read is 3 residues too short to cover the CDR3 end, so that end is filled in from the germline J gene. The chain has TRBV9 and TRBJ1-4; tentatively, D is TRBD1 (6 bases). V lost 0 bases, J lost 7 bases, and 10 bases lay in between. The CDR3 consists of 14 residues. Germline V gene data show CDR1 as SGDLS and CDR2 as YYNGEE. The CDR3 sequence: CASSVEDSGEKLFF. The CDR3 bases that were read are TGTGCCAGCAGCGTAGAGGACAGTGGTGAAAAA.

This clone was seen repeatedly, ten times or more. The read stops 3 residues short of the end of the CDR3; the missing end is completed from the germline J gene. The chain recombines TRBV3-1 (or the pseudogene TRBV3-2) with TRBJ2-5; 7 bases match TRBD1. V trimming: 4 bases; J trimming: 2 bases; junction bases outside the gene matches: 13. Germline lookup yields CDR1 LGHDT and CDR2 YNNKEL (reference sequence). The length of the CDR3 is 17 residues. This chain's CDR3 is CASSLDKGTAIQETQYF. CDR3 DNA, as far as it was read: TGTGCCAGCAGCCTAGACAAAGGGACAGCAATACAAGAGACC.

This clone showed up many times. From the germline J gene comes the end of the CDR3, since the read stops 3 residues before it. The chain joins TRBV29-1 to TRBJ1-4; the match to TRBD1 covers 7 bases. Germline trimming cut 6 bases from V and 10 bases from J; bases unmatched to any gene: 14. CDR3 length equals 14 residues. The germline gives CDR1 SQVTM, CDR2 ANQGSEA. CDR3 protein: CSVRAGTVGAKLFF. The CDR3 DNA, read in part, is TGCAGCGTCCGCGCTGGGACAGTTGGTGCAAAA.

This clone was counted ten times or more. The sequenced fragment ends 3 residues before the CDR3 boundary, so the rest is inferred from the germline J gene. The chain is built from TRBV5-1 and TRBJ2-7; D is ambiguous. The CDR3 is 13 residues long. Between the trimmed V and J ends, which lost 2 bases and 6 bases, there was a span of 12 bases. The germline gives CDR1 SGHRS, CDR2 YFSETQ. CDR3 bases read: TGCGCCAGCAGCTTAGGTACATCAAGCGAG. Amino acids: CASSLGTSSE. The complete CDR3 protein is CASSLGTSSEQYF.

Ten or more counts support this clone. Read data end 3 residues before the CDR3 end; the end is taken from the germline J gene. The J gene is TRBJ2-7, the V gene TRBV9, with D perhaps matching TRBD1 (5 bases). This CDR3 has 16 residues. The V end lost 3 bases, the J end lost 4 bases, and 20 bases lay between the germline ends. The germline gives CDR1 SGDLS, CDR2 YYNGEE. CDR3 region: CASSATQGNFLYEQYF. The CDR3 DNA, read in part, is TGTGCCAGCAGCGCAACGCAGGGTAACTTCTTATACGAG.

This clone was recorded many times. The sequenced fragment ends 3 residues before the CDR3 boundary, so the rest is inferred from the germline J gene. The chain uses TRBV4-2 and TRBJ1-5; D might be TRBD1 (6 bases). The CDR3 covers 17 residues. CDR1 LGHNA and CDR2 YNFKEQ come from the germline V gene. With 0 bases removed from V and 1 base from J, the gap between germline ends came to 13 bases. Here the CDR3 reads CASSQDTGYRSNQPQHF. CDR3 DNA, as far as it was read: TGTGCCAGCAGCCAAGATACAGGGTACCGAAGCAATCAGCCC.

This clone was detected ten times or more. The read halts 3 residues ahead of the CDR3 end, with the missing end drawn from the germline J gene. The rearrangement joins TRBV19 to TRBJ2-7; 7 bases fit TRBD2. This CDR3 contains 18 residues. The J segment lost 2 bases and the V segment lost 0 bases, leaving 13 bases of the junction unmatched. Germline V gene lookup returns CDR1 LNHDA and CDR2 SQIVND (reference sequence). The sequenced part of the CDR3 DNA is TGTGCCAGTAGTATAGAGCACGGGCTAGCGGCTAAAACCTACGAG. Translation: CASSIEHGLAAKTYE. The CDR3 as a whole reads CASSIEHGLAAKTYEQYF. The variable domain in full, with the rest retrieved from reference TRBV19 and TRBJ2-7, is DGGITQSPKYLFRKEGQNVTLSCEQNLNHDAMYWYRQDPGQGLRLIYYSQIVNDFQKGDIAEGYSVSREKKESFPLTVTSAQKNPTAFYLCASSIEHGLAAKTYEQYFGPGTRLTVT.

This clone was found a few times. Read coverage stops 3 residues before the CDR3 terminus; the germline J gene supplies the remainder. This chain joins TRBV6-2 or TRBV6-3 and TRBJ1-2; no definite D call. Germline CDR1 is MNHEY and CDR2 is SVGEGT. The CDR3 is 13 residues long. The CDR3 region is CASSLRRTYDYTF. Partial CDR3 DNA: TGTGCCAGCAGCCTCCGTAGGACTTACGAC.

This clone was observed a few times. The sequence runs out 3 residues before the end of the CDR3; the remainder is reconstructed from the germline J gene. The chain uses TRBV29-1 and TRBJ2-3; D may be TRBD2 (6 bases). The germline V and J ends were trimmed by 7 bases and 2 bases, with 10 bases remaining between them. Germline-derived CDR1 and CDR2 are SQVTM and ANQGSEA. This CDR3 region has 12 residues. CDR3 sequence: CSAPDYTDTQYF. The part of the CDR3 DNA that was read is TGCAGCGCCCCGGACTACACAGATACG.

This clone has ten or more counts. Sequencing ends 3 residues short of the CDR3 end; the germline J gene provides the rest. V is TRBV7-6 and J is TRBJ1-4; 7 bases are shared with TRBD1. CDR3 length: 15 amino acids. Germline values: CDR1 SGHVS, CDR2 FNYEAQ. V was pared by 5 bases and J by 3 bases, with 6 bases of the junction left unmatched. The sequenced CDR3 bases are TGTGCCAGCAGCCCACGGACAGGAGCTAATGAAAAA. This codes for CASSPRTGANEK. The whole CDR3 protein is CASSPRTGANEKLFF.